What follows are 16 T cell receptor beta chains derived from one specimen sequenced in a study of regulatory T cells in long-lasting Graves disease. This sample's time point: persistent/refractory GD, antithyroid drugs over 5 years with positive TRAb. The TCR library was prepared using RNA isolated from PBMCs. Arm-PCR of CDR3 regions with iRepertoire HTBI primers generated TCR beta libraries. TCRdb passed the multiplex PCR reads through MiXCR, listing each CDR3 protein once. The table lists around 460,000 distinct CDR3 sequences, roughly 21% of them singletons, with around 7% in the top ten. Sequencing was performed on peripheral blood mononuclear cells (PBMCs), taken when the disease was refractory, from a patient treated with antithyroid drugs. Receptors were obtained from a female donor with Graves disease.

This clonotype has a single count. Just one base apart from a much larger clone, this may be a read error. This chain connects TRBV12-3 or TRBV12-4 to TRBJ1-3; D gene uncertain. Trimming left V 4 bases short and J 5 bases short, with 12 bases between. This CDR3 contains 14 residues. This CDR3 reads CASSSTDSRNTIYF. The CDR3, as DNA: TGTGCCAGCAGTTCAACAGACTCCCGAAACACCATATATTTT.

V is TRBV6-5 and J is TRBJ2-3; D is perhaps TRBD1 or TRBD2 (5 bases each). Germline CDR1 reads MNHEY; CDR2 reads SVGAGI. The CDR3 has 14 residues. Trimming left V 0 bases short and J 5 bases short, with 9 bases between. CDR3 bases: TGTGCCAGCAGTTACTCGATTGGGGGAGATACGCAGTATTTT. This sequence encodes CASSYSIGGDTQYF.

To note about this clonotype: Sequence at one end of the junction differs from germline and may be a read error. This sequence joins TRBV7-9 and TRBJ1-1, with D hard to call. The CDR3 is 12 amino acids. CDR1 and CDR2 from the germline V gene are SEHNR and FQNEAQ (reference sequence). The chain's CDR3 is CASSLGHTEASF. Here the CDR3 DNA reads TGTGCCAGCAGCTTAGGACATACTGAAGCTTCCTTT. The full variable domain, rest sourced from reference TRBV7-9 and TRBJ1-1, is DTGVSQNPRHKITKRGQNVTFRCDPISEHNRLYWYRQTLGQGPEFLTYFQNEAQLEKSRLLSDRFSAERPKGSFSTLEIQRTEQGDSAMYLCASSLGHTEASFGQGTRLTVV.

In its sample, this clonotype was seen many times. The chain has TRBV7-8 and TRBJ1-5, with 8 nucleotides matching TRBD1. V trimming: 5 bases; J trimming: 7 bases; junction bases outside the gene matches: 10. CDR1 is SGHVS, CDR2 FQNEAQ, per germline. This CDR3 is 15 amino acids long. The CDR3 bases are TGTGCCAGCAGCCCCTGGACAGGGTACGGGCAGCCCCAGCATTTT. This codes for CASSPWTGYGQPQHF.

This clonotype was picked up many times. This chain links TRBV24-1 with TRBJ1-1, with D perhaps TRBD1 (5 bases). Between the trimmed V and J ends, which lost 4 bases and 11 bases, there was a span of 28 bases. Germline assignment: CDR1 KGHDR and CDR2 SFDVKD. This CDR3 is 17 amino acids long. The CDR3 DNA follows: TGTGCCACCAGTGAACGTCCCCGGGACCGCGGACACCCTGGGGCTTTCTTT. Amino acid sequence: CATSERPRDRGHPGAFF.

Comment on this clonotype: Possible read error: a much larger clone is one base away. The V gene is TRBV20-1, the J gene TRBJ2-4; D call uncertain. Germline V CDR1 and CDR2: DFQATT, SNEGSKA (reference sequence). The length of the CDR3 is 13 residues. The CDR3 sequence: CSARESAKTIQYF. CDR3 coding DNA: TGCAGTGCTAGAGAATCGGCCAAAACCATTCAGTACTTC.

The chain joins TRBV7-6 to TRBJ2-1; TRBD2 matches at 7 bases. The V and J ends lost 4 bases and 7 bases, in that order; junction bases with no gene match: 7. The CDR3 contains 14 residues. Per the germline V gene, CDR1 is SGHVS and CDR2 is FNYEAQ. The CDR3 DNA follows: TGTGCCAGCAGCTCAGGGCCGGGAGGTAATGAGCAGTTCTTC. This codes for CASSSGPGGNEQFF.

This clonotype was observed at least ten times. The rearrangement uses TRBV20-1 and TRBJ1-2; D may be TRBD1 (5 bases). CDR1 DFQATT and CDR2 SNEGSKA come from the germline V gene (reference sequence). Trimming removed 1 base at V and 8 bases at J, with 14 bases between. The CDR3 runs 13 residues. The CDR3 loop is CSARVSGSRGYTF. The CDR3 DNA sequence: TGCAGTGCTAGAGTCTCAGGGTCTCGGGGCTACACCTTC.

This clonotype was counted only a few times. This chain links TRBV7-2 with TRBJ1-1; D might be TRBD1 (5 bases). Germline V CDR1 and CDR2: SGHTA, FQGNSA. The CDR3 has 17 residues. Trimming shortened V by 1 base and J by 1 base, and 16 bases separated the two germline ends. The DNA for the CDR3 is TGTGCCAGCAGCTTAGGTGGCGGTTGGGGGGGGAACACTGAAGCTTTCTTT. Residues: CASSLGGGWGGNTEAFF.

In this sample, this clonotype turned up many times. The rearrangement links TRBV13 to TRBJ2-7, with 11 nucleotides matching TRBD2. The germline V gene encodes CDR1 PRHDT and CDR2 FYEKMQ (reference sequence). The CDR3 is made up of 15 amino acids. Unmatched junction bases numbered 5, after V lost 3 bases and J lost 4 bases. The DNA of the CDR3 is TGTGCCAGCAGCTTTACTAGCGGGAGTTGGTACGAGCAGTACTTC. Residues: CASSFTSGSWYEQYF.

This clonotype has a handful of counts. The chain couples TRBV7-3 to TRBJ2-7; TRBD2 matches 8 bases. Germline trimming cut 5 bases from V and 0 bases from J; bases unmatched to any gene: 6. From germline, CDR1 is SGHTA and CDR2 FQGTGA. This CDR3 has 15 amino acids. CDR3 coding DNA: TGTGCCAGCAGCCAACTAGCGGTTGTCTCCTACGAGCAGTACTTC. Its translation is CASSQLAVVSYEQYF.

The chain links TRBV6-5 to TRBJ2-7; 9 positions match TRBD1. The CDR3 contains 18 residues. J was trimmed by 3 bases and V by 0 bases; bases with no gene match: 12. Germline V gene data show CDR1 as MNHEY and CDR2 as SVGAGI. CDR3 residues: CASSYSIPTGGKSYEQYF. In DNA, the CDR3 is TGTGCCAGCAGTTACTCCATCCCGACAGGGGGGAAAAGCTACGAGCAGTACTTC.

This clonotype was counted between two and nine times. The chain uses TRBV19 and TRBJ2-7, with D unresolved. Trimming took off 3 bases at V and 3 bases at J, with 15 bases between the two ends. Germline V gene lookup returns CDR1 LNHDA and CDR2 SQIVND (reference sequence). The CDR3 has 15 residues. In nucleotides, the CDR3 is TGTGCCAGTAGTATCGGTGGACGGCGAGGCTACGAGCAGTACTTC. As protein: CASSIGGRRGYEQYF.

The gene calls are TRBV20-1 and TRBJ1-5; TRBD1 might be the D (5 bases). From germline, CDR1 is DFQATT and CDR2 SNEGSKA (reference sequence). This CDR3 has 14 residues. V dropped 6 bases and J dropped 4 bases, with 16 bases sitting between them. CDR3 sequence reads: CSARTRGENQPQHF. The CDR3 DNA reads TGCAGTGCCAGAACGCGGGGGGAGAATCAGCCCCAGCATTTT.

On this clonotype: A clone one base away is much larger, so this may be a read error. Because it lacks the conserved phenylalanine or tryptophan at the end, this CDR3 is likely a read error. The genes are TRBV10-1 and TRBJ2-1; 7 bases match TRBD2. Germline V gene sequence: CDR1 WNHNN, CDR2 SYGVQD (reference sequence). After removal of 0 bases from V and 7 bases from J, the junction contained 3 bases not matched to a gene. The CDR3 extends over 14 amino acids. CDR3 protein: CASSESWGGNEQFL. For the CDR3, the DNA is TGCGCCAGCAGTGAGTCCTGGGGGGGTAATGAGCAGTTCCTC.

This clonotype was recorded many times. The V and J genes are TRBV13 and TRBJ2-7; D gene ambiguous. The V end was cut by 0 bases, the J end by 1 base, with 7 bases between. CDR1 and CDR2 (germline): PRHDT, FYEKMQ (reference sequence). The CDR3 is 14 residues long. In DNA, the CDR3 is TGTGCCAGCAGCTTAGGCCTACGTTCCTACGAGCAGTACTTC. As protein: CASSLGLRSYEQYF.